Below are 30 T cell receptor beta chains sequenced from a single sample in a study of a mutant IDH1 vaccine in newly diagnosed glioma. The time point: baseline, week 1 (first vaccination visit). Treatment in this sample: pre-vaccination baseline after standard-of-care therapy. Some clones are missing from TCRdb's copy, which holds only in-frame ones; the method was immunoSEQ multiplex PCR. The table lists some 95,000 clones, roughly 78% of them singletons. The source material was PBMCs, sampled from a glioma patient treated with radiotherapy, temozolomide or both. Receptors were obtained from a man in his forties with glioma.

The rearrangement joins TRBV4-3 to TRBJ2-7, with TRBD1 matching over 8 bases. The CDR3 consists of 15 residues. Germline CDR1 LGHNA, CDR2 YSLEER. V shed 3 bases, J shed 1 base, and the junction held 5 bases outside the gene matches. The CDR3, as DNA: TGCGCCAGCAGCCAGGGGACAGGCGGTTCCTACGAGCAGTACTTC. It yields the protein CASSQGTGGSYEQYF.

The V and J genes are TRBV13 and TRBJ1-2; weak D call: TRBD1 (5 bases). Looked up from germline, CDR1 is PRHDT and CDR2 is FYEKMQ (reference sequence). The CDR3 extends over 15 amino acids. Trimming removed 5 bases from V and 4 bases from J, with 17 bases in between. The CDR3 loop reads CASSLHSGRSYGYTF. The CDR3 DNA sequence: TGTGCCAGCAGCCTCCACTCGGGACGTAGCTATGGCTACACCTTC.

The rearrangement uses TRBV7-2 and TRBJ2-1; D possibly corresponds to TRBD2 (6 bases). The CDR3 spans 14 residues. CDR1 SGHTA and CDR2 FQGNSA come from the germline V gene. V was clipped by 7 bases and J by 7 bases, with 17 bases between them. The CDR3 DNA is TGTGCCAGCAAGGGCGGGGAGTCGTGGAATGAGCAGTTCTTC. Its protein product is CASKGGESWNEQFF.

The rearrangement links TRBV12-1 to TRBJ2-7; TRBD1 is the table's D call and was not checked against the DNA. TRBV12-1 is shown as a pseudogene. The CDR3 length is 15 residues. The CDR3 nucleotides are TGTGCCAGCAGCCCAACTAAGGGGGCCCCTTACGAGCAGTACTTC. Residues: CASSPTKGAPYEQYF.

This clone showed up just once. V usage is TRBV4-2 and J usage is TRBJ2-5; TRBD2 matches at 9 bases. Germline trimming cut 6 bases from V and 5 bases from J; bases unmatched to any gene: 13. Germline V gene data show CDR1 as LGHNA and CDR2 as YNFKEQ. The CDR3 has 16 amino acids. The CDR3 reads CASSLRASGTFETQYF. The CDR3 DNA reads as TGTGCCAGCAGTCTCCGAGCTAGCGGGACTTTCGAGACCCAGTACTTC.

In its sample, this clone was seen once. The chain combines TRBV30 with TRBJ2-1; 7 bases are a match to TRBD1. The junction had 11 bases not matched to a gene; V was cut back by 2 bases and J by 7 bases. The CDR3 is 15 residues long. Germline V gene lookup returns CDR1 GTSNPN and CDR2 SVGIG (reference sequence). The CDR3 loop is CAWSMRGGGYNEQFF. CDR3 bases: TGTGCCTGGAGTATGCGAGGGGGCGGGTATAATGAGCAGTTCTTC.

The chain has TRBV2 and TRBJ1-1; D uncertain. The CDR3 has 13 amino acids. The germline V gene encodes CDR1 SNHLY and CDR2 FYNNEI. V lost 6 bases and J 6 bases, leaving 14 bases between the germline ends. The CDR3 DNA is TGTGCCAGCAGCTTAGTGGCCTGGGCTGAAGCTTTCTTT. This sequence encodes CASSLVAWAEAFF.

The V and J genes are TRBV2 and TRBJ1-1, with a possible D match to TRBD1 (5 bases). Per germline, CDR1 SNHLY and CDR2 FYNNEI. This CDR3 contains 15 residues. V dropped 3 bases and J dropped 1 base, with 12 bases sitting between them. CDR3 residues: CASSEGKGRNTEAFF. Here the CDR3 DNA reads TGTGCCAGCAGTGAGGGAAAGGGGAGGAACACTGAAGCTTTCTTT.

CDR3 bases: TGTGCCAGCAGCTCACAGGGGATATCGAGAAATGGCTACACCTTC. This gives the protein CASSSQGISRNGYTF. V is TRBV11-2 and J is TRBJ1-2; TRBD1 matches at 7 bases. The CDR3 runs 15 residues. Unmatched junction bases numbered 11, after V lost 4 bases and J lost 6 bases. CDR1 SGHAT and CDR2 FQNNGV come from the germline V gene.

The chain couples TRBV27 to TRBJ2-5; TRBD1 agrees at 7 bases. Germline assignment: CDR1 MNHEY and CDR2 SMNVEV (reference sequence). V trimming: 0 bases; J trimming: 5 bases; junction bases outside the gene matches: 6. This CDR3 region has 15 residues. The CDR3 here is CASSLSIGGIETQYF. DNA of the CDR3: TGTGCCAGCAGTTTATCAATAGGGGGCATCGAGACCCAGTACTTC.

The rearrangement uses TRBV6-1 and TRBJ2-5; 9 nucleotides align to TRBD1. The end of the DNA is better explained by TRBJ2-7, so the J call may be wrong. The CDR3 spans 14 residues. Germline V lookup: CDR1 MNHNS, CDR2 SASEGT. CDR3 sequence: CATRLGQGDYEQYF. Here the CDR3 DNA reads TGTGCCACCCGCCTGGGACAGGGAGACTACGAGCAGTACTTC.

The rearrangement uses TRBV2 and TRBJ2-1, with D unclear. V lost 9 bases and J 0 bases, leaving 12 bases between the germline ends. CDR3 length equals 14 residues. CDR1 is SNHLY, CDR2 FYNNEI, per germline. The CDR3 region is CARLDPSSYNEQFF. The DNA for the CDR3 is TGTGCCAGACTGGACCCTAGCTCCTACAATGAGCAGTTCTTC.

The J gene is TRBJ2-1, the V gene TRBV19; the match to TRBD2 covers 11 bases. The trim removed 4 bases at V and 2 bases at J, leaving 1 base unmatched. The germline V gene has CDR1 LNHDA and CDR2 SQIVND (reference sequence). This CDR3 is 15 amino acids long. CDR3 nucleotide sequence: TGTGCCAGTAGTACGACTAGCGGGACCTACAATGAGCAGTTCTTC. Amino acids: CASSTTSGTYNEQFF.

This chain uses TRBV5-6 with TRBJ2-7, with TRBD1 matching 8 bases. The germline gives CDR1 SGHDT, CDR2 YYEEEE. J was trimmed by 4 bases and V by 4 bases; bases with no gene match: 4. The CDR3 extends over 13 amino acids. CDR3 protein: CASSGQGIYEQYF. DNA of the CDR3: TGTGCCAGCAGCGGACAGGGTATTTACGAGCAGTACTTC. The complete variable domain, with remaining parts taken from reference TRBV5-6 and TRBJ2-7, reads DAGVTQSPTHLIKTRGQQVTLRCSPKSGHDTVSWYQQALGQGPQFIFQYYEEEERQRGNFPDRFSGHQFPNYSSELNVNALLLGDSALYLCASSGQGIYEQYFGPGTRLTVT.

This clone appeared a few times. The genes are TRBV5-1 and TRBJ1-1; a weak D match, TRBD1 (5 bases). CDR3 size: 13 residues. Germline CDR1 and CDR2: SGHRS and YFSETQ. V was trimmed by 7 bases and J by 4 bases, leaving 14 bases between them. In DNA form, the CDR3 reads TGCGCCAGCCGTCCCCACGGGGGCACTGAAGCTTTCTTT. Amino acid sequence: CASRPHGGTEAFF. Full variable domain (missing parts from reference TRBV5-1 and TRBJ1-1): KAGVTQTPRYLIKTRGQQVTLSCSPISGHRSVSWYQQTPGQGLQFLFEYFSETQRNKGNFPGRFSGRQFSNSRSEMNVSTLELGDSALYLCASRPHGGTEAFFGQGTRLTVV.

The CDR3 nucleotides read TGCGCCAGCAGCGCCGGGACAGGGGTGGCCGGGGAGCTGTTTTTT. It codes for CASSAGTGVAGELFF. The chain links TRBV5-1 to TRBJ2-2, with 10 bases lining up with TRBD1. The V and J ends lost 4 bases and 6 bases, in that order; junction bases with no gene match: 6. In germline, CDR1 is SGHRS, CDR2 YFSETQ. There are 15 residues in the CDR3.

This chain joins TRBV5-6 and TRBJ1-1; D is unresolved. The CDR3 has 15 amino acids. Germline-derived CDR1 and CDR2 are SGHDT and YYEEEE. Deletions cut 4 bases from V and 1 base from J, with 14 bases between. The CDR3 nucleotides are TGTGCCAGCAGCCCGACCGTTAGACGGAACACTGAAGCTTTCTTT. Its protein product is CASSPTVRRNTEAFF.

This clone showed up just a few times. V is TRBV7-3 and J is TRBJ2-2; D not certain. CDR3 size: 14 residues. Germline V gives CDR1 SGHTA, CDR2 FQGTGA. V shed 5 bases and J shed 3 bases, with 10 bases lying between them. The CDR3 DNA sequence: TGTGCCAGCAGCCCGGCGCGGCACACCGGGGAGCTGTTTTTT. Protein product: CASSPARHTGELFF.

The CDR3: CASSFQGWFLNTEAFF. CDR3 nucleotides: TGTGCCAGCAGCTTTCAGGGGTGGTTTTTGAACACTGAAGCTTTCTTT. The chain is built from TRBV5-8 and TRBJ1-1; D perhaps matches TRBD1 (6 bases). The germline CDR1 and CDR2 sequences are SGHTS and YDEGEE. V was pared by 2 bases and J by 0 bases, with 14 bases between. CDR3 length: 16 residues.

The CDR3 coding sequence is TGTGCCAGCTCACCGCCGCCGGGACAGGGGGCCCACGAGCAGTACTTC. It encodes CASSPPPGQGAHEQYF. The V and J genes are TRBV18 and TRBJ2-7; TRBD1 agrees at 12 bases. With V trimmed by 3 bases and J by 5 bases, 8 bases remained unmatched. CDR1 is KGHSH and CDR2 is LQKENI in the germline V gene. The length of the CDR3 is 16 residues.

The chain joins TRBV28 to TRBJ1-3, with D possibly being TRBD1 (5 bases). Trimming pared 2 bases from V and 6 bases from J, leaving 17 bases between. There are 16 residues in the CDR3. Germline CDR1 is MDHEN and CDR2 is SYDVKM. The CDR3 loop is CASSLGGTGRTNTIYF. The DNA of the CDR3 is TGTGCCAGCAGTTTAGGGGGTACGGGCCGCACAAACACCATATATTTT.

The chain couples TRBV4-1 to TRBJ2-1; a weak D match, TRBD1 (6 bases). Germline CDR1 MGHRA, CDR2 YSYEKL. V was clipped by 0 bases and J by 3 bases, with 15 bases between them. CDR3 size: 17 residues. CDR3 bases: TGCGCCAGCAGCCAAGATAGGTTGGGACATAGCTACAATGAGCAGTTCTTC. As protein: CASSQDRLGHSYNEQFF.

The rearrangement links TRBV12-2 to TRBJ1-2. TRBV12-2 has pseudogene status. There are 16 residues in the CDR3. The CDR3 is CASRLLGGVCWDGYTF. For the CDR3, the DNA is TGTGCAAGTCGCTTGTTAGGTGGCGTCTGTTGGGATGGCTACACCTTC.

This clone was seen just once. The chain uses TRBV6-5 and TRBJ1-3; 8 bases are a match to TRBD1. Germline CDR1 reads MNHEY; CDR2 reads SVGAGI. The CDR3 totals 15 residues. The J segment lost 4 bases and the V segment lost 6 bases, leaving 8 bases of the junction unmatched. The CDR3 DNA is TGTGCCAGCAGCCCAGACAGGGGAAGAGGAAACACCATATATTTT. Translating it yields CASSPDRGRGNTIYF.

This clone showed up just a few times. The junction departs from the called germline gene at one end, perhaps through a read error. The chain links TRBV5-4 to TRBJ2-4; maybe TRBD1 (5 bases). CDR3 length: 11 residues. CDR1 is SGHNT, CDR2 YYREEE, per germline (reference sequence). The chain's CDR3 is CASSFQGYRSF. In DNA form, the CDR3 reads TGTGCCAGCAGCTTTCAGGGATACAGGAGCTTC.

V gene TRBV7-2 combines with J gene TRBJ2-2; no clear D. The CDR3 runs 15 residues. Germline values: CDR1 SGHTA, CDR2 FQGNSA. The V and J ends lost 1 base and 0 bases respectively, with 6 bases between them. The CDR3 here is CASSLVGSNTGELFF. DNA for the CDR3: TGTGCCAGCAGCTTAGTCGGGTCGAACACCGGGGAGCTGTTTTTT.

The V call is TRBV29-1, the J call TRBJ1-3, with D maybe TRBD1 (6 bases). Trimming took off 7 bases at V and 0 bases at J, with 10 bases between the two ends. Germline V gives CDR1 SQVTM, CDR2 ANQGSEA. This CDR3 is 13 amino acids long. The DNA for the CDR3 is TGCAGCGCTTTGGACAGCTCTGGAAACACCATATATTTT. Translating gives CSALDSSGNTIYF.

The table lists this clone with a few counts. The gene calls are TRBV6-5 and TRBJ1-3; D is unclear. This CDR3 is built from 11 residues. The germline V and J ends were trimmed by 2 bases and 4 bases, with 0 bases remaining between them. CDR1 MNHEY and CDR2 SVGAGI come from the germline V gene. The CDR3 coding sequence is TGTGCCAGCAGTTACGGAAACACCATATATTTT. It translates to CASSYGNTIYF.

V usage is TRBV6-5 and J usage is TRBJ2-7, with TRBD1 matching over 9 bases. Per germline, CDR1 MNHEY and CDR2 SVGAGI. This CDR3 is 14 amino acids long. The ends lost 6 bases at V and 6 bases at J; junction bases unmatched: 9. CDR3: CASSGTGYVSEQYF. CDR3 bases: TGTGCCAGCAGCGGGACAGGGTATGTTTCCGAGCAGTACTTC.

This clone has at least ten counts. Other DNA variants within this sample encode the same CDR3. J is TRBJ1-5 and V is TRBV18; unclear D gene. Germline values: CDR1 KGHSH, CDR2 LQKENI. CDR3 length: 13 residues. The ends were cut back, 2 bases at V and 5 bases at J, with 7 bases in the middle. For the CDR3, the DNA is TGTGCCAGCTCACCATCTGGGGATCAGCCCCAGCATTTT. The encoded protein is CASSPSGDQPQHF.